This T cell receptor beta chain was obtained from a study of blood T cell repertoires in COVID-19. Study at large: T cells, B-cell-depleted T cells, or PBMCs provided the cDNA or gDNA that served as material.

In the source study's methods: Scientists estimated how many nucleated cells there were by amplifying reference gene primers. Data came from immunoSEQ multiplex PCR; TCRdb stores just in-frame clones and leaves some out. The V and J calls and clone size are taken from that table; D and trimming were inferred from the DNA. The data hold some 110,000 clones, with around 74% observed a single time. CDR1 LNHDA and CDR2 SQIVND come from the germline V gene (reference sequence). J gave up 8 bases and V 3 bases, and 6 bases lay outside the gene matches. The CDR3 sequence is 15 residues long. J is TRBJ1-4 and V is TRBV19; 10 bases are shared with TRBD1. The sequence was obtained from a woman in her 70s with acute or convalescent COVID-19. The sequencing input was peripheral blood. This CDR3 is CASSMGTGVEEKLFF. CDR3 nucleotide sequence: TGTGCCAGTAGTATGGGGACAGGGGTCGAGGAAAAACTGTTTTTT.